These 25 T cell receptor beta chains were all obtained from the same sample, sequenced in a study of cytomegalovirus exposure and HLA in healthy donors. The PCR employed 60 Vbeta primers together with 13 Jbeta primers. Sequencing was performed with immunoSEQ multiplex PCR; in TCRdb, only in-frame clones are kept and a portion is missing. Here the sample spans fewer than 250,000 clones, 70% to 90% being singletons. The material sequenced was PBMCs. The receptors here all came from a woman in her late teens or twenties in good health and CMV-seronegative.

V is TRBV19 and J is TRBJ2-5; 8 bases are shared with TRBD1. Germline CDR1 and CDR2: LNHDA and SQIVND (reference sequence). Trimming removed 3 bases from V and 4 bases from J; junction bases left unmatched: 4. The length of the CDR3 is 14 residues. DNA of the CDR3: TGTGCCAGTAGTATTAGTCAGGGGGCAGAGACCCAGTACTTC. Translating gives CASSISQGAETQYF.

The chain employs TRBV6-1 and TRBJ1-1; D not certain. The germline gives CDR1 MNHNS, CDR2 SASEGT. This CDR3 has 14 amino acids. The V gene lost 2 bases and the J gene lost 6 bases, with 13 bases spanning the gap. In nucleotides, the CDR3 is TGTGCCAGCAGTGAATGGGAGGGCTTGGCTGAAGCTTTCTTT. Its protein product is CASSEWEGLAEAFF.

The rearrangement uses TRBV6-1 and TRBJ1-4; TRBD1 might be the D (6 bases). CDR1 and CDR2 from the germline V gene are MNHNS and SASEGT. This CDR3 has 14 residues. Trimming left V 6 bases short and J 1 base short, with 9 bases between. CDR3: CASSTQGTNEKLFF. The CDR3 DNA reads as TGTGCCAGCAGCACACAGGGAACTAATGAAAAACTGTTTTTT.

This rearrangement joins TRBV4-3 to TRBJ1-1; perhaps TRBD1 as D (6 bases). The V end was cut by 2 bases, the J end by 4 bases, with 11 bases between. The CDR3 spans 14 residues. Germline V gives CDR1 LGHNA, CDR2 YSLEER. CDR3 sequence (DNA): TGCGCCAGCAGCCAATCGACAGGAACCACTGAAGCTTTCTTT. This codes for CASSQSTGTTEAFF.

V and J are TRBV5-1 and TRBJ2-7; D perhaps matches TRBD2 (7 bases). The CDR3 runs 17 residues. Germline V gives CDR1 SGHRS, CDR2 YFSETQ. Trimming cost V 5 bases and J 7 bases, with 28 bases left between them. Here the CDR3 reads CASRGGDLTGRGSEQYF. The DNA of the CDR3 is TGCGCCAGCAGAGGGGGAGACCTAACAGGGCGGGGGTCGGAGCAGTACTTC.

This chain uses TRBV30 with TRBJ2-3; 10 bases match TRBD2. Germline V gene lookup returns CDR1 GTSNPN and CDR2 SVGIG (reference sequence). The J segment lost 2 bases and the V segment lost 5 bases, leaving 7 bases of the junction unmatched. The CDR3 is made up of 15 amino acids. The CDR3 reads CAWRRTSGNTDTQYF. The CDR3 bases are TGTGCCTGGCGACGTACTAGCGGGAACACAGATACGCAGTATTTT. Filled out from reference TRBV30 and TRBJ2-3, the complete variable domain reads SQTIHQWPATLVQPVGSPLSLECTVEGTSNPNLYWYRQAAGRGLQLLFYSVGIGQISSEVPQNLSASRPQDRQFILSSKKLLLSDSGFYLCAWRRTSGNTDTQYFGPGTRLTVL.

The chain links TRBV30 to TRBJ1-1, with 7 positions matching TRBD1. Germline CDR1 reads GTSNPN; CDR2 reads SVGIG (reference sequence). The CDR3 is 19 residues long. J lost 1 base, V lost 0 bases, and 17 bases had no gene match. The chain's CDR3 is CAWSVRRRQGRFWNTEAFF. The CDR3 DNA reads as TGTGCCTGGAGTGTACGGAGAAGACAGGGTCGATTCTGGAACACTGAAGCTTTCTTT.

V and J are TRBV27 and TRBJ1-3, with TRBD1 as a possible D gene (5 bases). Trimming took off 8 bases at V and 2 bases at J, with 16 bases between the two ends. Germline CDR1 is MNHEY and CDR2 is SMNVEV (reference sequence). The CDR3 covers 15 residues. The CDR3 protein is CASRAAWGTGNTIYF. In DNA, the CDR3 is TGTGCCAGCCGAGCCGCGTGGGGCACTGGAAACACCATATATTTT.

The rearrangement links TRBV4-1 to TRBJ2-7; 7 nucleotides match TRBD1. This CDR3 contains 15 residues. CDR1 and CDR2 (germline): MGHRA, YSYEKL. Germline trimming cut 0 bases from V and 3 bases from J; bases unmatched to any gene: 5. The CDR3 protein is CASSQEAGGIYEQYF. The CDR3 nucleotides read TGCGCCAGCAGCCAAGAGGCAGGGGGTATCTACGAGCAGTACTTC.

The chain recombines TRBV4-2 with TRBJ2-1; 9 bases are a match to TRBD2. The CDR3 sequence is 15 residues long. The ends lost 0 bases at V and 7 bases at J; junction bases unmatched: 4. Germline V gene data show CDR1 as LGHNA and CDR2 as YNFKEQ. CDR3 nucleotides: TGTGCCAGCAGCCAAGATGCGGGGGGGCCAAATGAGCAGTTCTTC. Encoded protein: CASSQDAGGPNEQFF.

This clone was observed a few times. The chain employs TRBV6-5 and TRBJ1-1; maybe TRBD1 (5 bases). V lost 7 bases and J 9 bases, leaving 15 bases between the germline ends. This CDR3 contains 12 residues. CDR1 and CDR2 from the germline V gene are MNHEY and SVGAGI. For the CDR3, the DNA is TGTGCCAGCATTCAAACTGGGGGGAAAGCTTTCTTT. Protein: CASIQTGGKAFF.

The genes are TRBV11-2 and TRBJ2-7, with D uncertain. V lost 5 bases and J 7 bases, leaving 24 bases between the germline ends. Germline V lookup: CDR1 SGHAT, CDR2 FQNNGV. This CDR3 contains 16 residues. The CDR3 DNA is TGTGCCAGCAGCCCCCGAGAGACGGGTCCCTTTGGGGAGCAGTACTTC. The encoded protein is CASSPRETGPFGEQYF.

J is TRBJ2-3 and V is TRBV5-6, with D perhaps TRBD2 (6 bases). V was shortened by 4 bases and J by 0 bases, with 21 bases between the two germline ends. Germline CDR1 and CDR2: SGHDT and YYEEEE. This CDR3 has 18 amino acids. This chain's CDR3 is CASSLRDWNLQSTDTQYF. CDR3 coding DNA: TGTGCCAGCAGCCTCCGGGACTGGAACCTCCAGAGCACAGATACGCAGTATTTT.

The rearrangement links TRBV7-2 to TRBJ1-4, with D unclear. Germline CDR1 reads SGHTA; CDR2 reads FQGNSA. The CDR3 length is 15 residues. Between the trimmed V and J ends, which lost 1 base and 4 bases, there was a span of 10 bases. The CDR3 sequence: CASSLVGGGNEKLFF. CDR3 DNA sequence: TGTGCCAGCAGCTTAGTGGGAGGTGGTAATGAAAAACTGTTTTTT.

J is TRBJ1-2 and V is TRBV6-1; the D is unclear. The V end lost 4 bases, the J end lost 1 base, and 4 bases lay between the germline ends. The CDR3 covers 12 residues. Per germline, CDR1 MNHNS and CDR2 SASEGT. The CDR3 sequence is CASSADNYGYTF. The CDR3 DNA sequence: TGTGCCAGCAGTGCAGATAACTATGGCTACACCTTC.

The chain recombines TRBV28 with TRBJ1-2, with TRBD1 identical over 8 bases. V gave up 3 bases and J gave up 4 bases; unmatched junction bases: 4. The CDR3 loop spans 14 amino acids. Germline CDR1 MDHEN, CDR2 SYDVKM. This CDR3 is CASSFLQGAYGYTF. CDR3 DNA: TGTGCCAGCAGTTTCTTGCAGGGGGCCTATGGCTACACCTTC.

CDR3 DNA: TGTGCCAGCAGCTTAATAGCCTCCTATAATTCACCCCTCCACTTT. Protein product: CASSLIASYNSPLHF. The rearrangement uses TRBV7-2 and TRBJ1-6, with D uncertain. The CDR3 totals 15 residues. V was cut by 2 bases and J by 0 bases, with 5 bases left in between. Per germline, CDR1 SGHTA and CDR2 FQGNSA.

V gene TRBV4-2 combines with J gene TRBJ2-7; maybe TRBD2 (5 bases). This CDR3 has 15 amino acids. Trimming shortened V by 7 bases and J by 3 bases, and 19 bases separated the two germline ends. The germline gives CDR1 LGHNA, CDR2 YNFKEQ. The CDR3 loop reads CASTHSSEGVYEQYF. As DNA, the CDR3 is TGTGCCAGCACCCACAGTAGCGAGGGAGTCTACGAGCAGTACTTC.

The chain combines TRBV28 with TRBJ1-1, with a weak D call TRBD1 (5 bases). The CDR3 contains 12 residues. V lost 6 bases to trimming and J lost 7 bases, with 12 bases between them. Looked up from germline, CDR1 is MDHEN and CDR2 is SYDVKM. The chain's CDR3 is CASSPDSFEAFF. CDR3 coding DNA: TGTGCCAGCAGCCCTGACAGCTTTGAAGCTTTCTTT.

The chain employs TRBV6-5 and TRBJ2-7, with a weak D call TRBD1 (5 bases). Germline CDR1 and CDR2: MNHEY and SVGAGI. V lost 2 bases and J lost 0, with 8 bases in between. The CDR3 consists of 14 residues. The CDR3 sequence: CASSYRGPSYEQYF. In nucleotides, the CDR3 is TGTGCCAGCAGTTACAGGGGCCCCTCCTACGAGCAGTACTTC.

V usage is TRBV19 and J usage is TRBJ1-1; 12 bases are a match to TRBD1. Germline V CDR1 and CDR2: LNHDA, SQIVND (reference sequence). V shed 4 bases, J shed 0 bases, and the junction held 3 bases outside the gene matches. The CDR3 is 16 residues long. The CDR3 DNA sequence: TGTGCCAGTAGTACCGGGACAGGGGGCTTGAACACTGAAGCTTTCTTT. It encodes CASSTGTGGLNTEAFF.

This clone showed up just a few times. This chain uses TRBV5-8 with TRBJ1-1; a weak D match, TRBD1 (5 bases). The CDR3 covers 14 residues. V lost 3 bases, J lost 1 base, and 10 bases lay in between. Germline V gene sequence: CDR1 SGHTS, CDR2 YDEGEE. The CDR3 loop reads CASSWSQANTEAFF. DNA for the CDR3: TGTGCCAGCAGCTGGTCACAGGCGAACACTGAAGCTTTCTTT.

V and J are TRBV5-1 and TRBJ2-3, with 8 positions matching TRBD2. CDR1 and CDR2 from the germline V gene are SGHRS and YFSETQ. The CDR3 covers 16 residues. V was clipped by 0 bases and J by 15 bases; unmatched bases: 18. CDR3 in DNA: TGCGCCAGCAGCTTGGGCCCCGGTTTGTGGACTAGCCCTGGATATTTT. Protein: CASSLGPGLWTSPGYF.

The CDR3 protein is CASSSGRGLGNTIYF. In DNA form, the CDR3 reads TGTGCCAGCTCATCGGGTAGGGGGCTTGGAAACACCATATATTTT. The chain has TRBV6-6 and TRBJ1-3; 7 positions agree with TRBD1. J gave up 3 bases and V 8 bases, and 10 bases lay outside the gene matches. The germline V gene encodes CDR1 MNHNY and CDR2 SVGAGI (reference sequence). The CDR3 is 15 residues long.

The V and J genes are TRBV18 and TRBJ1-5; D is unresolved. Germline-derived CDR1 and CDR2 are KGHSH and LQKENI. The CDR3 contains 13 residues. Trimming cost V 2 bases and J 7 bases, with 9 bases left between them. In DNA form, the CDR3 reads TGTGCCAGCTCACCAAACGAGGAACAGCCCCAGCATTTT. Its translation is CASSPNEEQPQHF.